The text below deals with one TCR beta chain. Antigen unknown. These data are taken from a study of lymphopenia after photon versus proton radiotherapy. Study-wide results and limits: After lymphocyte nadir, photon-treated repertoires showed oligoclonal expansion, especially CD8+ Temra. Only patients who died were analyzed for survival; proton advantage is unproven. Photon-treated patients lost naive T cells and TCR diversity; proton-treated stayed stable. Larger post-nadir TCR diversity loss correlated inversely with survival in deceased patients.

Some clones are missing from TCRdb's copy, which holds only in-frame ones; the method was immunoSEQ multiplex PCR. The sample consists of around 150,000 clones, about 88% of them appearing once. The ends were cut back, 6 bases at V and 5 bases at J, with 10 bases in the middle. CDR1 SEHNR and CDR2 FQNEAQ come from the germline V gene (reference sequence). This CDR3 spans 12 amino acids. Sequenced material: peripheral blood, taken from a patient treated with photon-based radiotherapy. The chain combines TRBV7-9 with TRBJ2-5; D remains unclear. The sequence was collected from a man aged 50 or older with gastric cancer. CDR3 amino acids: CASSFPRETQYF. The CDR3, as DNA: TGTGCCAGCAGTTTTCCTCGGGAGACCCAGTACTTC. The entire variable domain, with the rest obtained from reference TRBV7-9 and TRBJ2-5, is as follows: DTGVSQNPRHKITKRGQNVTFRCDPISEHNRLYWYRQTLGQGPEFLTYFQNEAQLEKSRLLSDRFSAERPKGSFSTLEIQRTEQGDSAMYLCASSFPRETQYFGPGTRLLVL.